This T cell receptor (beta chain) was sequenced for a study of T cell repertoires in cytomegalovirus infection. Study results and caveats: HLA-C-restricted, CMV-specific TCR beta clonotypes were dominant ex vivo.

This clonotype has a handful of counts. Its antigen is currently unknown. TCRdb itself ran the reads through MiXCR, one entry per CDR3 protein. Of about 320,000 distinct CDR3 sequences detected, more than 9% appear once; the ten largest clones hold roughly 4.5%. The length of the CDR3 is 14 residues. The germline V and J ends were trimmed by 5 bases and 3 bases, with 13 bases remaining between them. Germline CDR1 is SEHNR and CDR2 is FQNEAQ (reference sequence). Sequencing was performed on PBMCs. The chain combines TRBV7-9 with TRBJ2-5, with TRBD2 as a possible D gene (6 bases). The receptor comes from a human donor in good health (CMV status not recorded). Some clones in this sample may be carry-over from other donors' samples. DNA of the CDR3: TGTGCCAGCAGCCGCATCTCGGGAGAAGAGACCCAGTACTTC. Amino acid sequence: CASSRISGEETQYF.